Below, 19 T cell receptor beta chains from the same sample are listed, as sequenced in a study of blood T cells in healthy people across ages. A J-beta primer mix and a sample-barcoded 5' primer were used in a second PCR of roughly 7 to 12 cycles. TCRdb reanalysed the 5' RACE reads using MiXCR and keeps one entry per CDR3 protein. The sample consists of about 2 million distinct CDR3 sequences, 49% of them appearing once. The sequenced sample was blood. Receptors were obtained from a middle-aged woman in good health.

The chain uses TRBV10-3 and TRBJ1-4; D is uncertain. The CDR3 sequence is 13 residues long. Germline assignment: CDR1 ENHRY and CDR2 SYGVKD. V was pared by 3 bases and J by 4 bases, with 6 bases between. This CDR3 reads CAISDSLNEKLFF. In DNA form, the CDR3 reads TGTGCCATCAGTGACAGCCTTAATGAAAAACTGTTTTTT.

There are many counts of this clonotype. This chain connects TRBV7-2 to TRBJ2-1; 9 positions match TRBD1. This CDR3 is built from 15 residues. Per the germline V gene, CDR1 is SGHTA and CDR2 is FQGNSA. V shed 5 bases, J shed 4 bases, and the junction held 6 bases outside the gene matches. The CDR3 region is CASSQGQGRYNEQFF. In nucleotides, the CDR3 is TGTGCCAGCAGCCAAGGACAGGGGAGATACAATGAGCAGTTCTTC.

V is TRBV10-3 and J is TRBJ2-3; perhaps TRBD2 as D (7 bases). The CDR3 contains 15 residues. CDR1 is ENHRY, CDR2 SYGVKD, per germline. V was trimmed by 0 bases and J by 5 bases, leaving 12 bases between them. CDR3 loop: CAISESAGAGDTQYF. The CDR3 DNA is TGTGCCATCAGTGAGTCGGCGGGGGCGGGAGATACGCAGTATTTT.

This clonotype occurred a few times. The chain employs TRBV7-2 and TRBJ2-7, with TRBD1 matching 11 bases. The V and J ends lost 5 bases and 7 bases, in that order; junction bases with no gene match: 10. Germline CDR1 and CDR2: SGHTA and FQGNSA. This CDR3 has 15 residues. The CDR3 loop reads CASSLSGQGAWEQYF. CDR3 nucleotide sequence: TGTGCCAGCAGCCTCTCCGGACAGGGGGCGTGGGAGCAGTACTTC.

The V and J genes are TRBV29-1 and TRBJ1-2; unclear D gene. Germline V gene sequence: CDR1 SQVTM, CDR2 ANQGSEA. Between the trimmed V and J ends, which lost 2 bases and 0 bases, there was a span of 4 bases. The CDR3 extends over 12 amino acids. The CDR3 protein is CSVESANYGYTF. CDR3 nucleotide sequence: TGCAGCGTTGAATCGGCTAACTATGGCTACACCTTC.

This chain joins TRBV27 and TRBJ2-7; TRBD1 matches at 11 bases. Germline V gene data show CDR1 as MNHEY and CDR2 as SMNVEV (reference sequence). The ends lost 1 base at V and 5 bases at J; junction bases unmatched: 10. CDR3 size: 17 residues. CDR3 nucleotides: TGTGCCAGCAGTTTATATAGGGGACAGGGGGTTAGCAACGAGCAGTACTTC. Its translation: CASSLYRGQGVSNEQYF.

This clonotype was counted a few times. This chain connects TRBV2 to TRBJ2-3; 11 bases are a match to TRBD2. The CDR3 is made up of 17 amino acids. In germline, CDR1 is SNHLY, CDR2 FYNNEI. V shed 6 bases, J shed 2 bases, and the junction held 10 bases outside the gene matches. The CDR3 nucleotides are TGTGCCAGCAGAACTAGCGGGGGCCCTCCCCACACAGATACGCAGTATTTT. It yields the protein CASRTSGGPPHTDTQYF.

V is TRBV29-1 and J is TRBJ2-5, with D maybe TRBD1 (6 bases). This CDR3 is 14 amino acids long. From germline, CDR1 is SQVTM and CDR2 ANQGSEA. Trimming took 6 bases from V and 7 from J, leaving 21 bases between them. CDR3 region: CSVTPGRLGGTQYF. In DNA, the CDR3 is TGCAGCGTCACCCCGGGACGCTTAGGGGGGACCCAGTACTTC.

The V gene is TRBV9, the J gene TRBJ2-5; D might be TRBD1 or TRBD2, each matching 5 bases. Between the trimmed V and J ends, which lost 3 bases and 3 bases, there was a span of 12 bases. This CDR3 region has 14 residues. In germline, CDR1 is SGDLS, CDR2 YYNGEE. The chain's CDR3 is CASSDGTDEETQYF. CDR3 in DNA: TGTGCCAGCAGCGACGGGACGGATGAAGAGACCCAGTACTTC.

On this clonotype itself: Compared with germline, one end of the junction differs, possibly owing to a read error. The J gene is TRBJ2-3, the V gene TRBV9; TRBD1 matches 7 bases. CDR1 and CDR2 from the germline V gene are SGDLS and YYNGEE. CDR3 size: 15 residues. CDR3 protein: CASSPYRGDTDAQYF. CDR3 in DNA: TGTGCCAGCAGCCCCTACAGGGGTGACACAGATGCGCAGTATTTT.

V gene TRBV5-8 combines with J gene TRBJ2-5, with 8 bases identical to TRBD1. V gave up 4 bases and J gave up 5 bases; unmatched junction bases: 10. Per the germline V gene, CDR1 is SGHTS and CDR2 is YDEGEE. CDR3 size: 15 residues. The CDR3 DNA sequence: TGTGCCAGCAGCACGGGACAGGTGGTTTGGGAGACCCAGTACTTC. Translated: CASSTGQVVWETQYF. Together with reference TRBV5-8 and TRBJ2-5, the CDR3 gives the full variable domain: EAGVTQSPTHLIKTRGQQATLRCSPISGHTSVYWYQQALGLGLQFLLWYDEGEERNRGNFPPRFSGRQFPNYSSELNVNALELEDSALYLCASSTGQVVWETQYFGPGTRLLVL.

The V and J genes are TRBV12-3 or TRBV12-4 and TRBJ1-1; TRBD1 is a possible D gene (6 bases). The CDR3 runs to 14 residues. The germline V and J ends were trimmed by 3 bases and 5 bases, with 13 bases remaining between them. DNA for the CDR3: TGTGCCAGCAGTTTTCGGGGGGCAGTTACTGAAGCTTTCTTT. Protein product: CASSFRGAVTEAFF.

The V and J genes are TRBV29-1 and TRBJ1-1, with D perhaps TRBD1 (6 bases). Trimming pared 4 bases from V and 5 bases from J, leaving 14 bases between. The CDR3 extends over 13 amino acids. Germline V gene lookup returns CDR1 SQVTM and CDR2 ANQGSEA. Here the CDR3 DNA reads TGCAGCGTTGTTGGGGGGGGGCGGACTGAAGCTTTCTTT. The encoded protein is CSVVGGGRTEAFF.

The V gene is TRBV29-1, the J gene TRBJ2-4, with D maybe TRBD1 (5 bases). The DNA end favors TRBJ2-7, so the J call may be wrong. This CDR3 region has 13 residues. The germline gives CDR1 SQVTM, CDR2 ANQGSEA. The CDR3 here is CSVEGTPGCEQYF. The CDR3, as DNA: TGCAGCGTTGAAGGGACCCCAGGGTGCGAGCAGTACTTC.

At least ten counts were recorded for this clonotype. The genes are TRBV6-6 and TRBJ2-1, with 7 positions matching TRBD1. J gave up 10 bases and V 10 bases, and 19 bases lay outside the gene matches. The germline V gene encodes CDR1 MNHNY and CDR2 SVGAGI (reference sequence). The length of the CDR3 is 15 residues. CDR3 sequence: CATCGRDSGLGEQFF. Here the CDR3 DNA reads TGTGCCACCTGTGGTAGGGACAGCGGACTCGGGGAGCAGTTCTTC.

On this clonotype itself: Its ends do not fully match the called genes, so a read error is possible. The V call is TRBV9, the J call TRBJ2-7, with 8 bases that match TRBD1. Germline-derived CDR1 and CDR2 are SGDLS and YYNGEE. The length of the CDR3 is 15 residues. CDR3 protein: CAGSVGTQGAYEQYF. DNA for the CDR3: TGTGCCGGCAGCGTAGGCACACAGGGGGCCTACGAGCAGTACTTC.

The chain combines TRBV27 with TRBJ1-1, with D perhaps TRBD1 (6 bases). The CDR3 has 16 residues. Germline-derived CDR1 and CDR2 are MNHEY and SMNVEV (reference sequence). V was trimmed by 2 bases and J by 4 bases, leaving 17 bases between them. CDR3: CASSLIRGGRVTEAFF. The CDR3 DNA follows: TGTGCCAGCAGTTTAATTCGAGGGGGTAGGGTCACTGAAGCTTTCTTT.

The genes are TRBV9 and TRBJ2-3; possibly TRBD1 for D (5 bases). The V gene lost 2 bases and the J gene lost 1 base, with 17 bases spanning the gap. The CDR3 has 17 amino acids. CDR1 and CDR2 (germline): SGDLS, YYNGEE. The DNA of the CDR3 is TGTGCCAGCAGCGTCTCCACCCAGGGTCGAGGCACAGATACGCAGTATTTT. Protein product: CASSVSTQGRGTDTQYF. The variable domain in full, completed from reference TRBV9 and TRBJ2-3, reads DSGVTQTPKHLITATGQRVTLRCSPRSGDLSVYWYQQSLDQGLQFLIQYYNGEERAKGNILERFSAQQFPDLHSELNLSSLELGDSALYFCASSVSTQGRGTDTQYFGPGTRLTVL.

The chain links TRBV20-1 to TRBJ2-1; 8 bases are shared with TRBD2. Germline CDR1 DFQATT, CDR2 SNEGSKA (reference sequence). This CDR3 is built from 14 residues. The V gene end was trimmed by 6 bases and the J gene end by 3 bases; junction bases not matched to a gene: 7. The CDR3 nucleotides read TGCAGTGCGTCGAGCGGGGGCCGCTACAATGAGCAGTTCTTC. This encodes CSASSGGRYNEQFF.